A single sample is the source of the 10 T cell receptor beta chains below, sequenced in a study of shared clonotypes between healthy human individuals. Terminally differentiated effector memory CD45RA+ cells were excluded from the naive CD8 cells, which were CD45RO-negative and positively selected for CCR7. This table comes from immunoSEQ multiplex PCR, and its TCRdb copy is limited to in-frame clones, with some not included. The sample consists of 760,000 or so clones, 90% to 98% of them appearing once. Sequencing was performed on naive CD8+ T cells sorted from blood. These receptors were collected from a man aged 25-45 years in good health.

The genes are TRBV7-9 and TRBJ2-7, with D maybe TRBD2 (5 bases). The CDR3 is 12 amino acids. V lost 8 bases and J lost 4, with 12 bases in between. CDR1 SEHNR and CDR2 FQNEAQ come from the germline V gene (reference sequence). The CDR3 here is CASGRTGYEQYF. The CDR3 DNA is TGTGCCAGCGGCCGGACGGGATACGAGCAGTACTTC.

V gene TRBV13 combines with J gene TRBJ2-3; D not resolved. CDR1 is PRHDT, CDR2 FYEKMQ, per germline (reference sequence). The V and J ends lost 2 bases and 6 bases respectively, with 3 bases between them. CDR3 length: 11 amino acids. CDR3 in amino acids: CASSLYDTQYF. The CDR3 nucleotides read TGTGCCAGCAGCTTATACGATACGCAGTATTTT.

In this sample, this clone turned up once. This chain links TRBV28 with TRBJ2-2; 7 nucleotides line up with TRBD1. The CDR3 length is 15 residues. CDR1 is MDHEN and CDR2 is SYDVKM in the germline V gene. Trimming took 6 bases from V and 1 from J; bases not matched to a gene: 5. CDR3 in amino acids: CASSPDRVNTGELFF. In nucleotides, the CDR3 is TGTGCCAGCAGCCCCGACAGGGTGAACACCGGGGAGCTGTTTTTT. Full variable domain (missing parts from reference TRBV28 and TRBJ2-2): DVKVTQSSRYLVKRTGEKVFLECVQDMDHENMFWYRQDPGLGLRLIYFSYDVKMKEKGDIPEGYSVSREKKERFSLILESASTNQTSMYLCASSPDRVNTGELFFGEGSRLTVL.

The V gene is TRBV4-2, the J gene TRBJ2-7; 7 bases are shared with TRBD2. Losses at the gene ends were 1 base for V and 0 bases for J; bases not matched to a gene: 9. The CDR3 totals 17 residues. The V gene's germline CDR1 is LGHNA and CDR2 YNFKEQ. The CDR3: CASSQVSTGRRSYEQYF. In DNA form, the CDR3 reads TGTGCCAGCAGCCAAGTTTCTACCGGGAGGCGCTCCTACGAGCAGTACTTC.

The CDR3 here is CASSPVARTVMNTEAFF. The CDR3 DNA is TGTGCCAGCTCACCGGTGGCCCGGACAGTCATGAACACTGAAGCTTTCTTT. V usage is TRBV18 and J usage is TRBJ1-1, with a weak D call TRBD1 (6 bases). Deletions cut 3 bases from V and 0 bases from J, with 17 bases between. CDR3 length: 17 amino acids. CDR1 and CDR2 (germline): KGHSH, LQKENI.

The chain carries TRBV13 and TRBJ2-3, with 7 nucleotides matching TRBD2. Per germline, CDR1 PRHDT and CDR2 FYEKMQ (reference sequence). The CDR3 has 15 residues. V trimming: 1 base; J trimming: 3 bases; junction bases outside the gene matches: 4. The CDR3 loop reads CASSLAGAGTDTQYF. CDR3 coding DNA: TGTGCCAGCAGCTTAGCGGGAGCGGGGACAGATACGCAGTATTTT.

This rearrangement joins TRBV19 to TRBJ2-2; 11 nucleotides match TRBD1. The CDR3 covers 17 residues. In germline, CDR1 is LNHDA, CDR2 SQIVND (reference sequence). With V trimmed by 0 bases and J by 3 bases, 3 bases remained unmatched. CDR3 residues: CASSIDGQGAHTGELFF. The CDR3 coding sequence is TGTGCCAGTAGTATAGATGGACAGGGGGCGCACACCGGGGAGCTGTTTTTT.

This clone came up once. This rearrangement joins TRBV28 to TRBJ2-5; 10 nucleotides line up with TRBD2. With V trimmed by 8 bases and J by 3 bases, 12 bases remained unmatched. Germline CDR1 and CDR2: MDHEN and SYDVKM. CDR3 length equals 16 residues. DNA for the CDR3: TGTGCCAGCGGCCCGAGGGACCTAGCGGGAGAAGAGACCCAGTACTTC. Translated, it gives CASGPRDLAGEETQYF.

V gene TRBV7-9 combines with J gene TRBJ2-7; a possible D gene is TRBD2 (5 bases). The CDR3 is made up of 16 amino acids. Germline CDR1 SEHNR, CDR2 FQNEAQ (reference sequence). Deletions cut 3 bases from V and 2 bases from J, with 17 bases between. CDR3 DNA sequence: TGTGCCAGCAGCTTGAGAAAGGGTGAAGCGGCCTACGAGCAGTACTTC. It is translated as CASSLRKGEAAYEQYF.

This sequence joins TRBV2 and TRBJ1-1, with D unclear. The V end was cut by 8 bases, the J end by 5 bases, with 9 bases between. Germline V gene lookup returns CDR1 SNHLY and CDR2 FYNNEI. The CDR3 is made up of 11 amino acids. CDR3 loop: CASPPGTEAFF. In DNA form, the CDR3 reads TGTGCCAGCCCCCCAGGTACTGAAGCTTTCTTT. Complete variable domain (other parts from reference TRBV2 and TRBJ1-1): EPEVTQTPSHQVTQMGQEVILRCVPISNHLYFYWYRQILGQKVEFLVSFYNNEISEKSEIFDDQFSVERPDGSNFTLKIRSTKLEDSAMYFCASPPGTEAFFGQGTRLTVV.